The clone carrying this T cell receptor (beta chain) was picked up many times. Total RNA, at least 5.5 micrograms per sample, came from PBMCs. With a J-beta primer mix and a sample-barcoded 5' primer, a second PCR ran about 7 to 12 cycles. MiXCR was run by TCRdb on the 5' RACE reads, yielding one entry per CDR3 protein. The table records around 780,000 distinct CDR3 sequences, about 26% of them present only once. The data derive from a study of blood T cells in healthy people across ages. These data also featured in a second study, about T cells of mothers and their children. Per that study: The people who donated were a few healthy Caucasian mothers and their six children.

The material sequenced was blood. The receptor was isolated from a boy between 10 and 17 years old in good health.

The CDR3 bases are TGCGCCAGCAGCTGGGGACTAGCGGACAATGAGCAGTTCTTC. Its protein product is CASSWGLADNEQFF. This sequence joins TRBV5-1 and TRBJ2-1; 11 nucleotides line up with TRBD2. CDR1 and CDR2 (germline): SGHRS, YFSETQ. The CDR3 covers 14 residues. V was pared by 3 bases and J by 5 bases, with 1 base of the junction left unmatched.